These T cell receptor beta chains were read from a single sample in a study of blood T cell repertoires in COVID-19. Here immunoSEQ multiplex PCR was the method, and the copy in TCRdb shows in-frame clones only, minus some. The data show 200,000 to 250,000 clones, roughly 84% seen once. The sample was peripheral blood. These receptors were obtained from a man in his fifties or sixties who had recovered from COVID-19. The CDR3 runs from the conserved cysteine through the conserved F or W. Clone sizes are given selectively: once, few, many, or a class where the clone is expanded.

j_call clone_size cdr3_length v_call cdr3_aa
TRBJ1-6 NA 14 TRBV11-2 CASSVGTGGSPLHF
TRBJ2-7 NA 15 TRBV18 CASSPDSGRADEQYF
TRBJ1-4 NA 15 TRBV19 CASRVTGGRNEKLFF
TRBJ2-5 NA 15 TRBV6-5 CASSYSDRGIETQYF
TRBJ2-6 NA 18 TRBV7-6 CASSPRDRAFSGANVLTF
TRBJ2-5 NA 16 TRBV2 CASSEGLVAGDETQYF
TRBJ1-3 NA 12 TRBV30 CAWKGVGNTIYF
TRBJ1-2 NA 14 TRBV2 CASLWAGGAGGYTF
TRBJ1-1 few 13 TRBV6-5 CASQATEVAEAFF
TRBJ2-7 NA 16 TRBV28 CASSFPYTGLNYEQYF
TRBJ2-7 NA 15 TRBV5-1 CASSLNRLNSYEQYF
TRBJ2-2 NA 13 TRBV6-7 CASSGVWAGELFF
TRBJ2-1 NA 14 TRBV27 CASRGGREWDEQFF
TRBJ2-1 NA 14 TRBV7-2 CASSLGPGGNEQFF
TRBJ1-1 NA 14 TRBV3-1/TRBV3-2 CASSQNTANTEAFF
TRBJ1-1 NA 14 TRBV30 CAWRIGHMNTEAFF
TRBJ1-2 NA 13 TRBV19 CASSIGRNYGYTF
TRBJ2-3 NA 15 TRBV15 CATSRRSPGADTQYF
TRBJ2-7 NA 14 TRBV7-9 CASSTGTANYEQYF
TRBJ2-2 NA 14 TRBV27 CASSPQVNTGELFF
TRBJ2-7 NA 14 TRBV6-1 CASSEWGGPYEQYF
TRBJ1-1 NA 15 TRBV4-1 CASSQDYSQGAEAFF
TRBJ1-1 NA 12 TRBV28 CASSLATDEAFF
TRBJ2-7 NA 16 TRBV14 CASSHTGTGNYYEQYF
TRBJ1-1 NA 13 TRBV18 CASSPEMNTEAFF
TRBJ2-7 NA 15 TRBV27 CASSGTGVGIYEQYF
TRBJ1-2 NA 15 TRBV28 CASSLGAGVGYGYTF
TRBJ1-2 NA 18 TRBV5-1 CASSLFWTGQLQNYGYTF
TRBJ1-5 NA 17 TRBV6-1 CASSETVGTGTRQPQHF
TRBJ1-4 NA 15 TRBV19 CASGRSGGAVQKLFF
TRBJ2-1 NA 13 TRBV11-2 CASTLISYNEQFF
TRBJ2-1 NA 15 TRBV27 CASSPWTSGTGEQFF
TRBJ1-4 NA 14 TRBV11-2 CASSLGQRNEKLFF
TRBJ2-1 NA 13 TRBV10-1 CASSDDRYNEQFF